Below, 27 T cell receptor beta chains from the same sample are listed, as sequenced in a study of CD8+CD57+ T cells in acquired aplastic anemia. It was genomic DNA that served as the template for profiling TCR beta VDJ and CDR3. TCRdb re-called the reads through MiXCR, storing one row per CDR3 protein. The data hold approximately 470,000 distinct CDR3 sequences, with around a third observed a single time. Before being chosen for sequencing, patients had shown CD8+CD57+ cell expansion by flow cytometry. The sequenced material came from sorted CD4+, CD8+, or CD8+CD57+ T cells (not recorded which) from PBMCs. Receptors originate from a human donor with aplastic anemia.

The CDR3 sequence: CASSVAGTSGGQETQYF. In DNA, the CDR3 is TGTGCCAGCAGCGTAGCTGGGACTAGCGGGGGGCAAGAGACCCAGTACTTC. The V call is TRBV9, the J call TRBJ2-5; 15 bases align to TRBD2. The V and J ends lost 0 bases and 2 bases, in that order; junction bases with no gene match: 2. The V gene's germline CDR1 is SGDLS and CDR2 YYNGEE. This CDR3 contains 17 residues. Filled out from reference TRBV9 and TRBJ2-5, the complete variable domain reads DSGVTQTPKHLITATGQRVTLRCSPRSGDLSVYWYQQSLDQGLQFLIQYYNGEERAKGNILERFSAQQFPDLHSELNLSSLELGDSALYFCASSVAGTSGGQETQYFGPGTRLLVL.

The chain couples TRBV4-2 to TRBJ1-1; 10 bases align to TRBD1. The germline V gene encodes CDR1 LGHNA and CDR2 YNFKEQ. The CDR3 totals 14 residues. The junction had 11 bases not matched to a gene; V was cut back by 6 bases and J by 10 bases. CDR3 loop: CASSPQGDRGAAFF. CDR3 DNA: TGTGCCAGCAGTCCGCAAGGGGACAGGGGCGCAGCTTTCTTT.

As for this clonotype: A read error is possible here, since a much larger clone lies one base away. The genes are TRBV24-1 and TRBJ2-2; TRBD1 or TRBD2 may be the D gene (5 bases each). The germline CDR1 and CDR2 sequences are KGHDR and SFDVKD. The length of the CDR3 is 14 residues. The CDR3 region is CATSDSWGTGELLF. CDR3 in DNA: TGTGCCACCAGTGATTCCTGGGGGACCGGGGAGCTGCTTTTT.

The chain's CDR3 is CASSLAGRATKYEQYF. DNA for the CDR3: TGTGCCAGCAGCTTAGCGGGGAGGGCCACGAAGTATGAGCAGTACTTC. The V and J genes are TRBV7-8 and TRBJ2-7, with 7 bases that match TRBD2. The V gene's germline CDR1 is SGHVS and CDR2 FQNEAQ. CDR3 size: 16 residues. The ends lost 0 bases at V and 7 bases at J; junction bases unmatched: 12.

This clonotype occurred a few times. The V call is TRBV5-8, the J call TRBJ1-5; 9 positions agree with TRBD1. Germline V gene data show CDR1 as SGHTS and CDR2 as YDEGEE. Trimming cost V 4 bases and J 9 bases; bases outside gene matches: 8. The CDR3 totals 14 residues. Here the CDR3 DNA reads TGTGCCAGCAGCCTCCGGGACAGGGATGGGCCCCAGCATTTT. Translated: CASSLRDRDGPQHF.

This clonotype turned up a few times. This chain links TRBV20-1 with TRBJ2-5, with TRBD2 as a possible D gene (7 bases). This CDR3 has 16 amino acids. V lost 1 base, J lost 2 bases, and 17 bases lay in between. Germline assignment: CDR1 DFQATT and CDR2 SNEGSKA (reference sequence). This CDR3 reads CSARGGLAAGQETQYF. The CDR3 coding sequence is TGCAGTGCTAGAGGGGGGCTAGCGGCGGGGCAAGAGACCCAGTACTTC.

This clonotype was recorded at least ten times. The chain uses TRBV6-5 and TRBJ1-5, with 9 bases fitting TRBD1. The CDR3 is made up of 16 amino acids. V trimming: 5 bases; J trimming: 2 bases; junction bases outside the gene matches: 7. Germline V gene data show CDR1 as MNHEY and CDR2 as SVGAGI. The CDR3 loop is CASSHGTGRGNQPQHF. CDR3 in DNA: TGTGCCAGCAGTCACGGGACAGGGAGGGGCAATCAGCCCCAGCATTTT.

This clonotype was recorded many times. The chain uses TRBV11-1 and TRBJ2-7; D is undetermined. The CDR3 totals 11 residues. Trimming cost V 5 bases and J 3 bases, with 5 bases left between them. CDR1 and CDR2 from the germline V gene are SGHAT and FQDESV (reference sequence). The CDR3, as DNA: TGTGCCAGCAGCCGACACTACGAGCAGTACTTC. Its protein is CASSRHYEQYF.

At least ten counts were recorded for this clonotype. The genes are TRBV6-1 and TRBJ1-6; D possibly corresponds to TRBD1 (6 bases). Germline CDR1 and CDR2: MNHNS and SASEGT. Trimming removed 5 bases from V and 7 bases from J, with 15 bases in between. The CDR3 sequence is 15 residues long. The CDR3 bases are TGTGCCAGCAGTTGGGTCACAGGGCCCAATTCACCCCTCCACTTT. Amino acids: CASSWVTGPNSPLHF.

This clonotype was detected only a few times. This chain links TRBV6-1 with TRBJ2-3; 7 bases match TRBD2. CDR1 MNHNS and CDR2 SASEGT come from the germline V gene. This CDR3 contains 15 residues. Trimming at V came to 6 bases and at J to 1 base, leaving 7 bases not matched to a gene. CDR3 in amino acids: CASSTFREGTDTQYF. In DNA, the CDR3 is TGTGCCAGCAGCACTTTTCGGGAGGGCACAGATACGCAGTATTTT.

As concerns this clonotype: Its ends do not fully match the called genes, so a read error is possible. The J gene is TRBJ1-3, the V gene TRBV16; D is unclear. The CDR3 is 16 residues long. Germline V gene lookup returns CDR1 KGHSY and CDR2 FQNENV. CDR3 bases: TGTGCCAGCAGCCAATTGGCCGGCAGCTCTGGAGACACCATATATTTT. Protein sequence: CASSQLAGSSGDTIYF.

The J gene is TRBJ2-7, the V gene TRBV10-3; D may be TRBD1 (6 bases). This CDR3 has 13 amino acids. Trimming removed 10 bases from V and 5 bases from J, with 18 bases in between. Germline loops: CDR1 ENHRY, CDR2 SYGVKD. CDR3 sequence (DNA): TGTGCCAGCCGGGGAACAGGGTCCCACGAGCAGTACTTC. Amino acids: CASRGTGSHEQYF.

This chain uses TRBV10-2 with TRBJ2-3; a weak D match, TRBD1 (6 bases). V was trimmed by 4 bases and J by 3 bases, leaving 17 bases between them. Germline CDR1 reads WSHSY; CDR2 reads SAAADI. CDR3 length: 16 residues. CDR3 nucleotides: TGCGCCAGCAGTGCTAGGGGACACCCAAGGACAGATACGCAGTATTTT. It encodes CASSARGHPRTDTQYF.

This clonotype was observed a handful of times. At one end, the junction sequence differs from germline, possibly due to a read error. The chain has TRBV10-3 and TRBJ1-5; D is ambiguous. The CDR3 runs 15 residues. Germline assignment: CDR1 ENHRY and CDR2 SYGVKD. The CDR3 DNA follows: TGTGCCAGCAGTGAGCCGACCCTTAGCAATCAGCCCCAGCATTTT. Translating it yields CASSEPTLSNQPQHF.

The V and J genes are TRBV5-4 and TRBJ1-4, with D perhaps TRBD1 (5 bases). Germline V gives CDR1 SGHNT, CDR2 YYREEE (reference sequence). The CDR3 totals 15 residues. V dropped 3 bases and J dropped 6 bases, with 15 bases sitting between them. Here the CDR3 DNA reads TGTGCCAGCAGCTCCTCGGAGACGGGGGATGAAAAACTGTTTTTT. It specifies CASSSSETGDEKLFF.

This clonotype was counted at least ten times. The V call is TRBV4-1, the J call TRBJ2-7, with 7 bases fitting TRBD1. J was trimmed by 6 bases and V by 0 bases; bases with no gene match: 5. CDR3 length equals 14 residues. Germline V gene lookup returns CDR1 MGHRA and CDR2 YSYEKL. The CDR3 sequence: CASSQEGTVGEQYF. CDR3 nucleotide sequence: TGCGCCAGCAGCCAAGAGGGGACAGTCGGCGAGCAGTACTTC.

The rearrangement joins TRBV29-1 to TRBJ1-2; no clear D gene. This CDR3 is 10 amino acids long. V was shortened by 5 bases and J by 10 bases, with 11 bases between the two germline ends. Germline loops: CDR1 SQVTM, CDR2 ANQGSEA. CDR3 amino acids: CSVSVSDYTF. CDR3 coding DNA: TGCAGCGTTTCGGTGTCGGACTACACCTTC. Together with reference TRBV29-1 and TRBJ1-2, the CDR3 gives the full variable domain: SAVISQKPSRDICQRGTSLTIQCQVDSQVTMMFWYRQQPGQSLTLIATANQGSEATYESGFVIDKFPISRPNLTFSTLTVSNMSPEDSSIYLCSVSVSDYTFGSGTRLTVV.

The chain uses TRBV7-9 and TRBJ1-6; D is undetermined. The ends were cut back, 7 bases at V and 9 bases at J, with 13 bases in the middle. The CDR3 covers 13 residues. The V gene's germline CDR1 is SEHNR and CDR2 FQNEAQ (reference sequence). CDR3 sequence: CASKPSGSSPLHF. The DNA for the CDR3 is TGTGCCAGCAAACCCTCAGGAAGTTCACCCCTCCACTTT.

V usage is TRBV2 and J usage is TRBJ2-1; D remains unclear. V was trimmed by 8 bases and J by 7 bases, leaving 15 bases between them. The length of the CDR3 is 13 residues. Germline V gene sequence: CDR1 SNHLY, CDR2 FYNNEI. The CDR3 DNA is TGTGCCAGCTGGGATAGTCGGAAAAATGAGCAGTTCTTC. Translated: CASWDSRKNEQFF.

This clonotype was observed many times. The gene calls are TRBV9 and TRBJ2-7; D uncertain. Germline-derived CDR1 and CDR2 are SGDLS and YYNGEE. Trimming cost V 5 bases and J 3 bases, with 15 bases left between them. This CDR3 has 14 residues. The CDR3 loop is CASSAQPSNYEQYF. DNA of the CDR3: TGTGCCAGCAGTGCACAGCCAAGCAACTACGAGCAGTACTTC.

The chain couples TRBV6-5 to TRBJ2-7; 7 bases fit TRBD2. J gave up 6 bases and V 4 bases, and 12 bases lay outside the gene matches. Looked up from germline, CDR1 is MNHEY and CDR2 is SVGAGI. This CDR3 has 15 amino acids. CDR3 loop: CASSSLGLRGSEQYF. In DNA form, the CDR3 reads TGTGCCAGCAGTTCCCTCGGGTTGCGGGGGAGCGAGCAGTACTTC.

This chain uses TRBV2 with TRBJ1-2; 9 bases fit TRBD1. From germline, CDR1 is SNHLY and CDR2 FYNNEI. The J segment lost 4 bases and the V segment lost 6 bases, leaving 9 bases of the junction unmatched. There are 15 residues in the CDR3. CDR3 amino acids: CASSSSGTGFYGYTF. CDR3 coding DNA: TGTGCCAGCAGCTCTTCCGGGACAGGGTTCTATGGCTACACCTTC.

This clonotype has at least ten counts. The V gene is TRBV9, the J gene TRBJ1-2; D ambiguous. The CDR3 totals 12 residues. V was cut by 1 base and J by 8 bases, with 9 bases left in between. Germline-derived CDR1 and CDR2 are SGDLS and YYNGEE. The CDR3 region has the DNA TGTGCCAGCAGCGTAACCAGTTTCGGCTACACCTTC. Amino acids: CASSVTSFGYTF.

V usage is TRBV6-2 or TRBV6-3 and J usage is TRBJ2-3, with a tentative D call TRBD2 (5 bases). This CDR3 contains 16 residues. V was trimmed by 2 bases and J by 5 bases, leaving 17 bases between them. Germline CDR1 MNHEY, CDR2 SVGEGT. In DNA form, the CDR3 reads TGTGCCAGCAGTTACGACCGAGGGCGCCAGGAAGATACGCAGTATTTT. Its protein is CASSYDRGRQEDTQYF.

The V and J genes are TRBV2 and TRBJ1-4, with D uncertain. Germline V gene sequence: CDR1 SNHLY, CDR2 FYNNEI. The germline V and J ends were trimmed by 7 bases and 5 bases, with 14 bases remaining between them. The CDR3 covers 14 residues. CDR3 nucleotides: TGTGCCAGCACCATAGCGGGAGGGAATGAAAAACTGTTTTTT. Residues: CASTIAGGNEKLFF.

The chain couples TRBV29-1 to TRBJ2-1, with D perhaps matching TRBD2 (6 bases). Germline-derived CDR1 and CDR2 are SQVTM and ANQGSEA. Trimming took off 8 bases at V and 5 bases at J, with 19 bases between the two ends. The CDR3 runs 14 residues. For the CDR3, the DNA is TGCAGCTATACTCACGGTAGCGGAAACAATGAGCAGTTCTTC. This codes for CSYTHGSGNNEQFF.

Many counts were recorded for this clonotype. V usage is TRBV11-2 and J usage is TRBJ1-6; D is ambiguous. The CDR3 extends over 13 amino acids. Per germline, CDR1 SGHAT and CDR2 FQNNGV. V lost 9 bases and J lost 6, with 12 bases in between. This CDR3 is CASCTGPNSPLHF. The CDR3 DNA sequence: TGTGCCAGTTGTACCGGACCTAATTCACCCCTCCACTTT.